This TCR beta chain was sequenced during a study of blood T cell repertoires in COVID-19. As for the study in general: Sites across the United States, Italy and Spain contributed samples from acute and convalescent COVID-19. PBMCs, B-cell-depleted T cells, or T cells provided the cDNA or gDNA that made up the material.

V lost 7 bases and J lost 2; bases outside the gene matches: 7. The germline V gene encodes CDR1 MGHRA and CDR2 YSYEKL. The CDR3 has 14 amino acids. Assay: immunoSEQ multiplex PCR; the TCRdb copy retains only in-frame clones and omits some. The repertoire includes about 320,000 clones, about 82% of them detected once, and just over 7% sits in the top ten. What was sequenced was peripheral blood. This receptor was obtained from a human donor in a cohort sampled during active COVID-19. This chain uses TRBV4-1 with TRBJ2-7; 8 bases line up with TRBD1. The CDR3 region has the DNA TGCGCCAGCATCTCGGACAGGGTGCCCTACGAGCAGTACTTC. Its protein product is CASISDRVPYEQYF.